This entry lists 28 T cell receptor beta chains sequenced from one sample in a study of T cell repertoires in cytomegalovirus infection. The antigens for these receptors are not known. TCRdb called the reads again in MiXCR, with one record for every CDR3 protein. The data hold some 120,000 distinct CDR3 sequences, with about 9.5% observed a single time. Material: PBMCs, sequenced either directly or after in vitro stimulation (not recorded which). All receptors derive from a human donor in good health (CMV status not recorded). Some clones in this sample may be carry-over from other donors' samples.

The rearrangement uses TRBV5-6 and TRBJ1-5; D unresolved. CDR3 size: 14 residues. Looked up from germline, CDR1 is SGHDT and CDR2 is YYEEEE. Trimming cost V 1 base and J 6 bases, with 11 bases left between them. The CDR3 nucleotides read TGTGCCAGCAGCTTGCAAGGAGGGCTTCAGCCCCAGCATTTT. It is translated as CASSLQGGLQPQHF.

This clonotype has at least ten counts. Here the CDR3 reads CASSQGSTGVQETQYF. The CDR3 nucleotides are TGTGCCAGCAGCCAGGGGTCTACGGGGGTACAAGAGACCCAGTACTTC. The chain couples TRBV7-2 to TRBJ2-5, with D perhaps given as TRBD1 or TRBD2 (6 bases each). CDR1 is SGHTA and CDR2 is FQGNSA in the germline V gene. The CDR3 has 16 residues. The V gene lost 5 bases and the J gene lost 2 bases, with 18 bases spanning the gap.

This clonotype has just a few counts. The chain couples TRBV7-9 to TRBJ2-1, with D perhaps matching TRBD2 (6 bases). The CDR3 runs to 16 residues. V lost 1 base and J lost 8, with 18 bases in between. Germline values: CDR1 SEHNR, CDR2 FQNEAQ (reference sequence). The CDR3 DNA reads as TGTGCCAGCAGCTTAGATAAGGGGCTAGCGCGGGATGAGCAGTTCTTC. Amino acids: CASSLDKGLARDEQFF.

This clonotype was detected many times. The chain couples TRBV6-2 or TRBV6-3 to TRBJ2-7; 8 positions match TRBD1. Germline V gene lookup returns CDR1 MNHEY and CDR2 SVGEGT. This CDR3 contains 14 residues. With V trimmed by 2 bases and J by 7 bases, 7 bases remained unmatched. CDR3 in DNA: TGTGCCAGCAGTTACCGGACAGGGCTACTGGAGCAGTACTTC. Protein product: CASSYRTGLLEQYF.

There are many counts of this clonotype. The V and J genes are TRBV7-2 and TRBJ2-1, with 8 bases fitting TRBD2. Germline CDR1 and CDR2: SGHTA and FQGNSA. The CDR3 consists of 14 residues. Trimming took 3 bases from V and 8 from J; bases not matched to a gene: 6. The CDR3 region is CASSLRGRIDEQFF. CDR3 in DNA: TGTGCCAGCAGCTTGCGCGGGAGGATCGATGAGCAGTTCTTC.

This clonotype was seen repeatedly, ten times or more. The DNA of the CDR3 is TGCGCCAGCAGCCAAGATCATTCTTTGGGGACAGTCTCCTACGAGCAGTACTTC. As protein: CASSQDHSLGTVSYEQYF. The chain has TRBV4-1 and TRBJ2-7; 7 positions agree with TRBD1. The CDR3 extends over 18 amino acids. Germline V gene sequence: CDR1 MGHRA, CDR2 YSYEKL. V dropped 0 bases and J dropped 0; count of bases not matched to a gene: 11.

This clonotype has only a few counts. The genes are TRBV7-6 and TRBJ1-1; no clear D. This CDR3 spans 14 amino acids. The germline CDR1 and CDR2 sequences are SGHVS and FNYEAQ. V was pared by 4 bases and J by 2 bases, with 11 bases between. CDR3 amino acids: CASSSAARNTEAFF. CDR3 DNA sequence: TGTGCCAGCAGCTCGGCGGCCAGAAACACTGAAGCTTTCTTT.

At least ten counts were recorded for this clonotype. The chain recombines TRBV6-5 with TRBJ2-1; D is possibly TRBD1 or TRBD2 (6 bases each). The germline gives CDR1 MNHEY, CDR2 SVGAGI. Deletions cut 6 bases from V and 4 bases from J, with 16 bases between. The CDR3 has 15 amino acids. The CDR3 nucleotides read TGTGCCAGCAGCCCCGGGGGCGGGCCTTACAATGAGCAGTTCTTC. Amino acid sequence: CASSPGGGPYNEQFF.

The V call is TRBV28, the J call TRBJ2-3, with 14 bases matching TRBD2. There are 18 residues in the CDR3. V gave up 4 bases and J gave up 0 bases; unmatched junction bases: 6. Germline CDR1 and CDR2: MDHEN and SYDVKM. CDR3 bases: TGTGCCAGCAGTTACCGACTAGCGGGAGGGTCAAGCACAGATACGCAGTATTTT. Translation gives CASSYRLAGGSSTDTQYF. Variable domain in full (rest from reference TRBV28 and TRBJ2-3): DVKVTQSSRYLVKRTGEKVFLECVQDMDHENMFWYRQDPGLGLRLIYFSYDVKMKEKGDIPEGYSVSREKKERFSLILESASTNQTSMYLCASSYRLAGGSSTDTQYFGPGTRLTVL.

This clonotype was recorded a few times. V gene TRBV5-6 combines with J gene TRBJ2-3; 11 bases line up with TRBD2. The CDR3 spans 15 residues. Germline values: CDR1 SGHDT, CDR2 YYEEEE. The V and J ends lost 0 bases and 4 bases, in that order; junction bases with no gene match: 1. CDR3 amino acids: CASSLVLAGADTQYF. For the CDR3, the DNA is TGTGCCAGCAGCTTGGTACTAGCGGGAGCAGATACGCAGTATTTT.

The V gene is TRBV29-1, the J gene TRBJ2-2; D ambiguous. Trimming cost V 4 bases and J 1 base, with 7 bases left between them. The CDR3 has 13 residues. CDR1 and CDR2 (germline): SQVTM, ANQGSEA. CDR3 bases: TGCAGCGTTGGTGTGGGGAACACCGGGGAGCTGTTTTTT. Protein product: CSVGVGNTGELFF.

This clonotype was observed many times. The chain links TRBV6-5 to TRBJ1-3; D uncertain. The V end lost 6 bases, the J end lost 5 bases, and 14 bases lay between the germline ends. The CDR3 runs to 14 residues. Germline CDR1 MNHEY, CDR2 SVGAGI. CDR3 sequence (DNA): TGTGCCAGCAGCCCCGGGGATAGAAGAAACACCATATATTTT. Translating it yields CASSPGDRRNTIYF.

This clonotype was detected ten times or more. The rearrangement links TRBV12-5 to TRBJ2-1, with unresolved D. Trimming took off 7 bases at V and 5 bases at J, with 15 bases between the two ends. The length of the CDR3 is 14 residues. The V gene's germline CDR1 is LGHNT and CDR2 FRNRAP. Here the CDR3 DNA reads TGTGCTAGTGTCCCGAATGGGCGAAACAATGAGCAGTTCTTC. This encodes CASVPNGRNNEQFF.

The rearrangement joins TRBV12-3 or TRBV12-4 to TRBJ2-3; possibly TRBD2 for D (6 bases). V lost 6 bases to trimming and J lost 6 bases, with 16 bases between them. This CDR3 has 14 amino acids. The CDR3 loop is CASSRLVARDTQYF. The CDR3 coding sequence is TGTGCCAGCAGCCGACTAGTGGCTCGGGATACGCAGTATTTT.

There are a few counts of this clonotype. The V and J genes are TRBV19 and TRBJ1-5; a possible D gene is TRBD1 (5 bases). Trimming cost V 5 bases and J 6 bases, with 14 bases left between them. The CDR3 sequence is 14 residues long. CDR1 is LNHDA, CDR2 SQIVND, per germline (reference sequence). This CDR3 is CASSPDLGGQPQHF. Here the CDR3 DNA reads TGTGCCAGTAGTCCGGACTTGGGGGGTCAGCCCCAGCATTTT.

This clonotype was recorded at least ten times. V usage is TRBV7-8 and J usage is TRBJ1-1; no definite D call. This CDR3 is 12 amino acids long. Germline loops: CDR1 SGHVS, CDR2 FQNEAQ. Trimming stripped 5 bases from V and 1 base from J, with 5 bases between. CDR3: CASSRGNTEAFF. The DNA of the CDR3 is TGTGCCAGCAGCCGCGGGAACACTGAAGCTTTCTTT.

The V call is TRBV6-1, the J call TRBJ2-1; D call uncertain. The CDR3 has 14 residues. From germline, CDR1 is MNHNS and CDR2 SASEGT. The V end was cut by 4 bases, the J end by 0 bases, with 7 bases between. DNA for the CDR3: TGTGCCAGCAGTGTTGGTAGCTCCTACAATGAGCAGTTCTTC. This sequence encodes CASSVGSSYNEQFF.

This clonotype turned up a few times. This chain connects TRBV6-5 to TRBJ1-2; 8 bases are shared with TRBD1. The CDR3 consists of 14 residues. CDR1 and CDR2 from the germline V gene are MNHEY and SVGAGI. The V segment lost 6 bases and the J segment 5 bases; nucleotides outside the gene matches: 8. The CDR3 bases are TGTGCCAGCAGGGTCGACAGGGGCCCTTATGGCTACACCTTC. This gives the protein CASRVDRGPYGYTF.

This clonotype is termed medium-sized. The CDR3 here is CASSLEVGRGDTQYF. The CDR3 DNA reads as TGTGCCAGCAGCTTAGAAGTAGGGAGGGGGGATACGCAGTATTTT. The chain links TRBV7-2 to TRBJ2-3; D might be TRBD2 (7 bases). CDR3 length: 15 amino acids. Germline V gene lookup returns CDR1 SGHTA and CDR2 FQGNSA. V was clipped by 1 base and J by 6 bases, with 14 bases between them.

The chain joins TRBV12-3 or TRBV12-4 to TRBJ2-1; 8 bases are a match to TRBD1. Trimming removed 6 bases from V and 6 bases from J; junction bases left unmatched: 1. The CDR3 spans 12 residues. In nucleotides, the CDR3 is TGTGCCAGCAGAACAGGGGGCAATGAGCAGTTCTTC. Its translation: CASRTGGNEQFF.

This clonotype appeared a few times. J is TRBJ2-7 and V is TRBV11-2, with 14 bases aligning to TRBD2. The junction had 2 bases not matched to a gene; V was cut back by 2 bases and J by 2 bases. This CDR3 has 16 amino acids. CDR1 and CDR2 from the germline V gene are SGHAT and FQNNGV. CDR3: CASSLTTSGRAYEQYF. The CDR3 DNA follows: TGTGCCAGCAGCTTAACGACTAGCGGGAGGGCCTACGAGCAGTACTTC.

In its sample, this clonotype was seen a few times. This rearrangement joins TRBV28 to TRBJ2-3; TRBD1 matches at 10 bases. This CDR3 has 15 residues. Germline CDR1 is MDHEN and CDR2 is SYDVKM. The junction had 12 bases not matched to a gene; V was cut back by 10 bases and J by 5 bases. Here the CDR3 DNA reads TGTGCCATCGCAGGGACAGGGGCCGACCGAGATACGCAGTATTTT. This encodes CAIAGTGADRDTQYF.

This clonotype has at least ten counts. The chain combines TRBV27 with TRBJ2-7, with TRBD2 matching over 7 bases. The germline CDR1 and CDR2 sequences are MNHEY and SMNVEV (reference sequence). J lost 5 bases, V lost 5 bases, and 15 bases had no gene match. The CDR3 has 16 amino acids. As DNA, the CDR3 is TGTGCCAGCAGTCCGATCCAACCTACTAGCGTCCACGAGCAGTACTTC. Protein product: CASSPIQPTSVHEQYF.

This clonotype was seen at least ten times. This chain connects TRBV5-5 to TRBJ2-1; TRBD2 matches 11 bases. The CDR3 length is 15 residues. The V and J ends lost 4 bases and 4 bases, in that order; junction bases with no gene match: 4. Germline-derived CDR1 and CDR2 are SGHKS and YYEKEE (reference sequence). The CDR3 region is CASSQLAGGYNEQFF. The CDR3 coding sequence is TGTGCCAGCAGCCAATTAGCGGGAGGGTACAATGAGCAGTTCTTC.

This chain links TRBV12-3 or TRBV12-4 with TRBJ1-1, with 9 bases matching TRBD1. With 2 bases clipped from V and 3 bases from J, the junction kept 4 bases outside the gene matches. This CDR3 is built from 15 residues. CDR3 in amino acids: CASSLSDRGDTEAFF. In DNA, the CDR3 is TGTGCCAGCAGTTTATCAGACAGGGGGGACACTGAAGCTTTCTTT.

A few counts support this clonotype. The CDR3 bases are TGTGCCAGCTCACCCCCCTCGACTAGTTTAACAGATACGCAGTATTTT. Amino acids: CASSPPSTSLTDTQYF. J is TRBJ2-3 and V is TRBV18, with TRBD2 as a possible D gene (6 bases). This CDR3 is 16 amino acids long. The V end was cut by 3 bases, the J end by 3 bases, with 16 bases between. CDR1 is KGHSH and CDR2 is LQKENI in the germline V gene.

This clonotype was picked up many times. This sequence joins TRBV4-1 and TRBJ2-7; TRBD2 aligns across 7 bases. The ends lost 0 bases at V and 7 bases at J; junction bases unmatched: 9. Germline-derived CDR1 and CDR2 are MGHRA and YSYEKL. There are 15 residues in the CDR3. The DNA for the CDR3 is TGCGCCAGCAGCCAAGATACGGCGGGAGTGCGGGAGCAGTACTTC. Protein product: CASSQDTAGVREQYF.

This clonotype was seen ten or more times. The chain combines TRBV19 with TRBJ2-5, with a possible D match to TRBD1 (6 bases). The CDR3 has 15 amino acids. The germline V gene has CDR1 LNHDA and CDR2 SQIVND (reference sequence). Trimming took 6 bases from V and 5 from J, leaving 19 bases between them. CDR3 nucleotides: TGTGCCAGTAGATATCAGGGGCTGGGGAAGGAGACCCAGTACTTC. Translation: CASRYQGLGKETQYF.